One sample yielded the 3 T cell receptor beta chains listed below, sequenced in a study of blood T cell repertoires in COVID-19. Some clones are missing from TCRdb's copy, which holds only in-frame ones; the method was immunoSEQ multiplex PCR. The data show 200,000 to 300,000 clones, with 70% to 90% seen just once and 9.1% held by the top ten. Material for sequencing was PBMCs or T cells enriched from blood (not recorded which). The receptors derive from a woman aged 45-60 years with acute COVID-19.

V usage is TRBV6-5 and J usage is TRBJ2-5; D is undetermined. The CDR3 contains 12 residues. Germline values: CDR1 MNHEY, CDR2 SVGAGI. The germline V and J ends were trimmed by 7 bases and 0 bases, with 6 bases remaining between them. The CDR3 spells CASMQDQETQYF. The CDR3 region has the DNA TGTGCCAGCATGCAGGACCAAGAGACCCAGTACTTC.

This chain connects TRBV6-5 to TRBJ1-4, with 9 bases lining up with TRBD1. This CDR3 region has 14 residues. Trimming removed 6 bases from V and 6 bases from J; junction bases left unmatched: 5. Germline V gene lookup returns CDR1 MNHEY and CDR2 SVGAGI. The CDR3 DNA reads TGTGCCAGCAGGGAGACAGGGGGTGATGAAAAACTGTTTTTT. It encodes CASRETGGDEKLFF.

This chain uses TRBV9 with TRBJ1-4, with TRBD1 identical over 9 bases. The germline V gene has CDR1 SGDLS and CDR2 YYNGEE. The V segment lost 2 bases and the J segment 6 bases; nucleotides outside the gene matches: 5. This CDR3 is built from 15 residues. CDR3 in amino acids: CASSVSTGGDEKLFF. CDR3 DNA: TGTGCCAGCAGCGTGTCAACAGGGGGCGATGAAAAACTGTTTTTT.